A single sample is the source of the 7 T cell receptor beta chains below, sequenced in a study of Graves' ophthalmopathy and Graves' hyperthyroidism (dated by TCRdb to 2017 to 2018). TCRdb records Illumina HiSeq 2000 as the sequencer. For repertoire sequencing, the TCR beta CDR3 regions were amplified from RNA transcripts. The first round was an RT-PCR using HTBI primers with the Qiagen OneStep RT-PCR kit, and this first round was followed by a second-round multiplex PCR, then size selection and purification. TCRdb reran the public reads through fastp at Q25 and MiXCR, keeping productive beta chains. Here each entry gathers all rows of one CDR3 protein and keeps the most common genes and DNA. The sample profile shows approximately 1.2 million distinct CDR3 sequences; about 36% of them were found once. The ten top clones hold over 8.5% of the sample. Sequencing was done on a sample of peripheral blood or thyroid tissue (not recorded which). Receptor source: an adult man with Graves' hyperthyroidism.

Details on this clonotype: A much larger clone lies one base from this, so it may be a read error. The chain combines TRBV19 with TRBJ2-7; D is ambiguous. Germline CDR1 reads LNHDA; CDR2 reads SQIVND (reference sequence). This CDR3 comprises 14 residues. Trimming left V 5 bases short and J 9 bases short, with 20 bases between. The CDR3: CASSSSKTATRQYF. Here the CDR3 DNA reads TGTGCCAGTAGTTCATCTAAAACCGCAACGAGGCAGTACTTC.

The chain recombines TRBV2 with TRBJ2-5; unclear D gene. From germline, CDR1 is SNHLY and CDR2 FYNNEI. The ends were cut back, 5 bases at V and 6 bases at J, with 10 bases in the middle. This CDR3 is built from 12 residues. The CDR3 region has the DNA TGTGCCAGCAGTCCCGCATGGAAGACCCAGTACTTC. As protein: CASSPAWKTQYF.

This clonotype was counted at least ten times. The V gene is TRBV29-1, the J gene TRBJ2-5; weak D call: TRBD2 (5 bases). The CDR3 contains 12 residues. Germline V gene data show CDR1 as SQVTM and CDR2 as ANQGSEA. The V end lost 5 bases, the J end lost 5 bases, and 12 bases lay between the germline ends. The CDR3: CSVWAGGETQYF. CDR3 DNA: TGCAGCGTTTGGGCAGGAGGCGAGACCCAGTACTTC.

This clonotype has just a few counts. The gene calls are TRBV6-5 and TRBJ1-5; D perhaps matches TRBD1 (5 bases). V was trimmed by 8 bases and J by 4 bases, leaving 15 bases between them. The CDR3 runs 14 residues. Germline CDR1 is MNHEY and CDR2 is SVGAGI. The DNA for the CDR3 is TGTGCCAGCGGCCAGTTCGGGGGTAATCAGCCCCAGCATTTT. Translated: CASGQFGGNQPQHF.

Concerning this clonotype itself: Its ends do not fully match the called genes, so a read error is possible. The J gene is TRBJ2-5, the V gene TRBV2, with D hard to call. There are 14 residues in the CDR3. The germline V gene encodes CDR1 SNHLY and CDR2 FYNNEI. CDR3 protein: CASSLGISEETQYF. DNA for the CDR3: TGTGCTAGCAGCTTAGGGATCTCTGAAGAGACCCAGTACTTC.

This chain joins TRBV20-1 and TRBJ2-7; tentative D call: TRBD1 (7 bases). In germline, CDR1 is DFQATT, CDR2 SNEGSKA (reference sequence). Trimming stripped 1 base from V and 9 bases from J, with 16 bases between. The length of the CDR3 is 13 residues. The CDR3 bases are TGCAGTGCTAGAGGCGGGACAGCCGAGGGGCAGTACTTC. Amino acids: CSARGGTAEGQYF.

V and J are TRBV12-3 or TRBV12-4 and TRBJ2-7; D is undetermined. CDR3 length: 13 amino acids. V lost 6 bases to trimming and J lost 3 bases, with 12 bases between them. As DNA, the CDR3 is TGTGCCAGCAGCCGGCAGGACGTCTACGAGCAGTACTTC. This translates into CASSRQDVYEQYF.